These 22 T cell receptor beta chains share one sample of origin, sequenced in a study of cytomegalovirus exposure and HLA in healthy donors. 13 Jbeta primers and 60 Vbeta primers were used for the PCR. Produced via immunoSEQ multiplex PCR; TCRdb's table is partial and in-frame only. Of around 220,000 clones listed, around 83% were seen once; the top ten hold roughly 1.3%. Specimen: PBMCs. Receptors originate from a girl aged 10 to 17 in good health and CMV-seronegative.

This rearrangement joins TRBV19 to TRBJ1-4; D not certain. V was shortened by 7 bases and J by 4 bases, with 22 bases between the two germline ends. Germline V gene data show CDR1 as LNHDA and CDR2 as SQIVND (reference sequence). CDR3 length: 17 amino acids. The CDR3 sequence is CASNPLNTGISNEKLFF. CDR3 in DNA: TGTGCCAGTAACCCACTCAACACCGGGATAAGTAATGAAAAACTGTTTTTT.

The chain joins TRBV19 to TRBJ2-5, with a weak D call TRBD1 (5 bases). The CDR3 is made up of 13 amino acids. Trimming removed 5 bases from V and 4 bases from J, with 11 bases in between. The germline gives CDR1 LNHDA, CDR2 SQIVND (reference sequence). The CDR3 loop is CASSAFGAETQYF. The CDR3 DNA sequence: TGTGCCAGTAGTGCCTTTGGGGCAGAGACCCAGTACTTC.

The V gene is TRBV10-3, the J gene TRBJ1-6, with D possibly being TRBD1 (6 bases). Deletions cut 2 bases from V and 7 bases from J, with 12 bases between. The CDR3 loop spans 15 amino acids. Germline CDR1 reads ENHRY; CDR2 reads SYGVKD. CDR3 in DNA: TGTGCCATCAGTGAGATTGACCAGGGGAATTCACCCCTCCACTTT. The encoded protein is CAISEIDQGNSPLHF.

The rearrangement joins TRBV28 to TRBJ1-5; a weak D match, TRBD1 (6 bases). Germline CDR1 MDHEN, CDR2 SYDVKM. CDR3 length equals 18 residues. V lost 5 bases, J lost 1 base, and 21 bases lay in between. The DNA for the CDR3 is TGTGCCAGCAGTGGGCTCGGCCAGGGGATTGGGAGCAATCAGCCCCAGCATTTT. This encodes CASSGLGQGIGSNQPQHF.

The chain employs TRBV27 and TRBJ1-2; weak D call: TRBD1 (6 bases). Germline V gives CDR1 MNHEY, CDR2 SMNVEV (reference sequence). The V end lost 6 bases, the J end lost 4 bases, and 15 bases lay between the germline ends. The CDR3 totals 14 residues. Here the CDR3 DNA reads TGTGCCAGCAGCCCCACTACAGGGCGCTATGGCTACACCTTC. Translated: CASSPTTGRYGYTF.

This sequence joins TRBV4-1 and TRBJ1-4, with TRBD1 matching over 7 bases. There are 15 residues in the CDR3. Germline V gene lookup returns CDR1 MGHRA and CDR2 YSYEKL. The V gene end was trimmed by 3 bases and the J gene end by 8 bases; junction bases not matched to a gene: 9. The CDR3: CASSQGNRDSEKLFF. The DNA of the CDR3 is TGCGCCAGCAGCCAGGGGAACCGGGACAGCGAAAAACTGTTTTTT.

V and J are TRBV6-5 and TRBJ2-3; D remains ambiguous. Germline CDR1 and CDR2: MNHEY and SVGAGI. CDR3 length equals 14 residues. The V end lost 2 bases, the J end lost 2 bases, and 8 bases lay between the germline ends. The CDR3, as DNA: TGTGCCAGCAGTTACAGCTTAAACACAGATACGCAGTATTTT. Amino acid sequence: CASSYSLNTDTQYF.

Comment on this clone: At one boundary the junction diverges from the germline segment, which might be a read error. The rearrangement links TRBV7-9 to TRBJ1-1, with D possibly TRBD1 on 5 matching bases. Germline V gives CDR1 SEHNR, CDR2 FQNEAQ (reference sequence). The CDR3 has 9 residues. This CDR3 reads CASNPGPLF. The DNA for the CDR3 is TGTGCCAGCAATCCAGGGCCCCTCTTT.

The chain links TRBV28 to TRBJ2-2; D remains ambiguous. Germline CDR1 is MDHEN and CDR2 is SYDVKM. The CDR3 has 15 residues. V shed 3 bases and J shed 2 bases, with 10 bases lying between them. The CDR3 DNA reads TGTGCCAGCAGTTTTTTGGGCATTAACACCGGGGAGCTGTTTTTT. Its translation is CASSFLGINTGELFF.

As to this clone: The junction departs from germline at one end; a sequencing error may be responsible. The chain is built from TRBV29-1 and TRBJ1-2, with 7 bases identical to TRBD1. The length of the CDR3 is 11 residues. Germline CDR1 is SQVTM and CDR2 is ANQGSEA. CDR3 in amino acids: CGQENNYGYTF. The DNA for the CDR3 is TGTGGACAGGAGAATAACTATGGCTACACCTTC.

The sample holds a few counts of this clone. The chain uses TRBV6-1 and TRBJ1-1; tentative D call: TRBD1 (5 bases). The CDR3 loop spans 13 amino acids. V dropped 4 bases and J dropped 4 bases, with 10 bases sitting between them. Germline-derived CDR1 and CDR2 are MNHNS and SASEGT. The CDR3 loop reads CASSVREVTEAFF. CDR3 sequence (DNA): TGTGCCAGCAGTGTCAGGGAAGTCACTGAAGCTTTCTTT.

CDR3 region: CASRGQPQETQYF. DNA of the CDR3: TGTGCCAGCAGAGGACAGCCACAAGAGACCCAGTACTTC. The V and J genes are TRBV28 and TRBJ2-5; TRBD1 might be the D (6 bases). Trimming removed 6 bases from V and 2 bases from J, with 10 bases in between. Looked up from germline, CDR1 is MDHEN and CDR2 is SYDVKM. This CDR3 region has 13 residues.

The chain recombines TRBV10-3 with TRBJ2-7; possibly TRBD1 for D (6 bases). The CDR3 runs 15 residues. V lost 4 bases and J 6 bases, leaving 19 bases between the germline ends. In germline, CDR1 is ENHRY, CDR2 SYGVKD. This CDR3 reads CAISGGGAGVGEQYF. DNA of the CDR3: TGTGCCATCAGTGGAGGGGGAGCCGGCGTTGGCGAGCAGTACTTC.

The V call is TRBV5-1, the J call TRBJ2-3; 9 nucleotides line up with TRBD2. This CDR3 is 17 amino acids long. Looked up from germline, CDR1 is SGHRS and CDR2 is YFSETQ. V was pared by 0 bases and J by 3 bases, with 8 bases of the junction left unmatched. The CDR3 sequence is CASSLALAGVRTDTQYF. The CDR3 DNA reads as TGCGCCAGCAGCTTGGCGTTAGCGGGAGTTCGAACAGATACGCAGTATTTT.

V is TRBV6-5 and J is TRBJ2-5, with a weak D call TRBD1 (5 bases). The germline V gene has CDR1 MNHEY and CDR2 SVGAGI. V dropped 4 bases and J dropped 4 bases, with 19 bases sitting between them. The CDR3 is 16 amino acids. The chain's CDR3 is CASSLTELPIGETQYF. In DNA, the CDR3 is TGTGCCAGCAGTTTGACAGAGCTACCCATCGGAGAGACCCAGTACTTC.

This chain joins TRBV18 and TRBJ1-2; 8 bases agree with TRBD1. CDR3 size: 15 residues. V shed 5 bases and J 2 bases; nucleotides not matched to a gene: 7. Germline CDR1 and CDR2: KGHSH and LQKENI. The CDR3, as DNA: TGTGCCAGCTCAGACACGGGACAGGCAAACTATGGCTACACCTTC. It yields the protein CASSDTGQANYGYTF.

The chain couples TRBV6-5 to TRBJ2-7; maybe TRBD2 (6 bases). Trimming removed 5 bases at V and 2 bases at J, with 13 bases between. The CDR3 has 14 amino acids. The V gene's germline CDR1 is MNHEY and CDR2 SVGAGI. The CDR3 here is CASSPQEGTYEQYF. DNA for the CDR3: TGTGCCAGCAGTCCGCAGGAGGGCACCTACGAGCAGTACTTC.

This chain joins TRBV4-3 and TRBJ1-3; 8 bases line up with TRBD1. Germline CDR1 reads LGHNA; CDR2 reads YSLEER. The CDR3 has 16 residues. Trimming removed 4 bases from V and 4 bases from J; junction bases left unmatched: 9. The CDR3 DNA follows: TGCGCCAGCAGCCCACAGACAGGGGTTTTCGGAAACACCATATATTTT. Amino acids: CASSPQTGVFGNTIYF.

The chain joins TRBV6-1 to TRBJ1-5; 11 bases map to TRBD1. V lost 7 bases and J lost 6; bases outside the gene matches: 5. This CDR3 is built from 14 residues. Germline CDR1 is MNHNS and CDR2 is SASEGT. The CDR3 loop is CASIGQGASQPQHF. The CDR3 DNA sequence: TGTGCCAGCATCGGACAGGGGGCATCTCAGCCCCAGCATTTT.

This clone was counted only a few times. V and J are TRBV19 and TRBJ1-1; D not certain. Germline CDR1 is LNHDA and CDR2 is SQIVND (reference sequence). The CDR3 is 11 amino acids. V was trimmed by 6 bases and J by 1 base, leaving 3 bases between them. As DNA, the CDR3 is TGTGCCAGTAGGGCGAACACTGAAGCTTTCTTT. This gives the protein CASRANTEAFF.

V and J are TRBV7-3 and TRBJ2-7, with TRBD2 identical over 10 bases. V was clipped by 1 base and J by 1 base; unmatched bases: 4. The CDR3 has 16 amino acids. Per germline, CDR1 SGHTA and CDR2 FQGTGA. The CDR3 nucleotides are TGTGCCAGCAGCTTAATGAGCGGGAGGGCTTCCTACGAGCAGTACTTC. The encoded protein is CASSLMSGRASYEQYF.

The genes are TRBV11-2 and TRBJ2-4; possibly TRBD2 for D (6 bases). The CDR3 is 19 residues long. The V gene's germline CDR1 is SGHAT and CDR2 FQNNGV. Trimming pared 0 bases from V and 0 bases from J, leaving 18 bases between. The CDR3 coding sequence is TGTGCCAGCAGCTTAGATCTAGTACGGGGGAGTGTAGCCAAAAACATTCAGTACTTC. It translates to CASSLDLVRGSVAKNIQYF. Based on the CDR3 plus reference TRBV11-2 and TRBJ2-4, the full variable domain is EAGVAQSPRYKIIEKRQSVAFWCNPISGHATLYWYQQILGQGPKLLIQFQNNGVVDDSQLPKDRFSAERLKGVDSTLKIQPAKLEDSAVYLCASSLDLVRGSVAKNIQYFGAGTRLSVL.